Each of the 25 T cell receptor beta chains below was sequenced from the same sample in a study of early T cells in non-severe SARS-CoV-2 infection. TCRdb reanalysed the 5' RACE reads using MiXCR and keeps one entry per CDR3 protein. The sample contains 68,000 or so distinct CDR3 sequences, more than 9% of which appear only once. What was sequenced was whole blood. The receptors originated from an adult who was a healthcare worker with PCR-confirmed SARS-CoV-2 infection or an uninfected control (not recorded which).

The chain combines TRBV7-9 with TRBJ2-7; D remains ambiguous. Germline CDR1 is SEHNR and CDR2 is FQNEAQ (reference sequence). This CDR3 comprises 12 residues. The germline V and J ends were trimmed by 6 bases and 7 bases, with 13 bases remaining between them. DNA of the CDR3: TGTGCCAGCAGTCCTAACCTCCTGGAGCAGTACTTC. Translating it yields CASSPNLLEQYF. The full variable domain, with the rest looked up from reference TRBV7-9 and TRBJ2-7, is DTGVSQNPRHKITKRGQNVTFRCDPISEHNRLYWYRQTLGQGPEFLTYFQNEAQLEKSRLLSDRFSAERPKGSFSTLEIQRTEQGDSAMYLCASSPNLLEQYFGPGTRLTVT.

This clonotype was observed at least ten times. The rearrangement joins TRBV20-1 to TRBJ2-7; D not certain. This CDR3 has 13 amino acids. Germline V lookup: CDR1 DFQATT, CDR2 SNEGSKA (reference sequence). Trimming cost V 0 bases and J 3 bases, with 9 bases left between them. The CDR3 region has the DNA TGCAGTGCTAGAGATCTCGTAGACTACGAGCAGTACTTC. Protein product: CSARDLVDYEQYF.

The chain uses TRBV6-5 and TRBJ2-1; D uncertain. This CDR3 region has 14 residues. Germline assignment: CDR1 MNHEY and CDR2 SVGAGI. V was shortened by 4 bases and J by 6 bases, with 13 bases between the two germline ends. The CDR3 here is CASSSPITVNEQFF. Here the CDR3 DNA reads TGTGCCAGCAGTTCACCAATCACGGTCAATGAGCAGTTCTTC.

The chain employs TRBV20-1 and TRBJ2-4; no clear D. V was trimmed by 6 bases and J by 5 bases, leaving 17 bases between them. This CDR3 has 14 amino acids. Germline lookup yields CDR1 DFQATT and CDR2 SNEGSKA (reference sequence). The CDR3 is CSAPILTGQNIQYF. DNA of the CDR3: TGCAGTGCCCCAATTCTTACTGGTCAAAACATTCAGTACTTC.

This chain links TRBV20-1 with TRBJ2-4; 9 bases match TRBD2. V lost 0 bases and J lost 6; bases outside the gene matches: 9. The CDR3 spans 16 residues. Germline CDR1 and CDR2: DFQATT and SNEGSKA (reference sequence). The CDR3 coding sequence is TGCAGTGCTAGAGATCATGGCGGGGGGGCCCTAAACATTCAGTACTTC. Amino acids: CSARDHGGGALNIQYF.

This clonotype was observed at least ten times. The CDR3 region has the DNA TGTGCCAGCAGCCTTAGCGGGGGGGCTAACAATGAGCAGTTCTTC. Translation gives CASSLSGGANNEQFF. This chain links TRBV7-2 with TRBJ2-1; 11 nucleotides line up with TRBD2. From germline, CDR1 is SGHTA and CDR2 FQGNSA. The ends lost 5 bases at V and 5 bases at J; junction bases unmatched: 5. The CDR3 loop spans 15 amino acids.

There are many counts of this clonotype. Here the CDR3 reads CASSQDPARGLLNTQYF. CDR3 DNA: TGCGCCAGCAGCCAAGATCCGGCCAGGGGTTTATTGAATACGCAGTATTTT. The gene calls are TRBV4-3 and TRBJ2-3; tentatively, D is TRBD1 (6 bases). Trimming removed 0 bases at V and 7 bases at J, with 20 bases between. The length of the CDR3 is 17 residues. Germline CDR1 and CDR2: LGHNA and YSLEER.

This chain uses TRBV19 with TRBJ1-2; D is uncertain. V lost 10 bases, J lost 0 bases, and 9 bases lay in between. This CDR3 is 12 amino acids long. The germline gives CDR1 LNHDA, CDR2 SQIVND (reference sequence). DNA of the CDR3: TGTGCCAAGACACGTCCTAACTATGGCTACACCTTC. It specifies CAKTRPNYGYTF.

Only a few counts were recorded for this clonotype. This chain connects TRBV7-6 to TRBJ2-7; 7 positions agree with TRBD1. The CDR3 contains 13 residues. Germline V gene sequence: CDR1 SGHVS, CDR2 FNYEAQ. V shed 1 base, J shed 5 bases, and the junction held 2 bases outside the gene matches. The CDR3 region has the DNA TGTGCCAGCAGCTTAGACAGGGGTGACGAGCAGTACTTC. Translated: CASSLDRGDEQYF. Supplemented by reference TRBV7-6 and TRBJ2-7, the full variable domain reads GAGVSQSPRYKVTKRGQDVALRCDPISGHVSLYWYRQALGQGPEFLTYFNYEAQQDKSGLPNDRFSAERPEGSISTLTIQRTEQRDSAMYRCASSLDRGDEQYFGPGTRLTVT.

The sample holds a few counts of this clonotype. The V call is TRBV18, the J call TRBJ1-6, with a weak D call TRBD1 (5 bases). This CDR3 has 11 amino acids. CDR1 and CDR2 from the germline V gene are KGHSH and LQKENI. Trimming cost V 3 bases and J 15 bases, with 9 bases left between them. CDR3 residues: CASSPGTHLHF. CDR3 DNA: TGTGCCAGCTCACCTGGGACCCACCTCCACTTT.

V and J are TRBV7-9 and TRBJ2-3; the D call may be TRBD1 or TRBD2 (6 bases each). Germline V lookup: CDR1 SEHNR, CDR2 FQNEAQ (reference sequence). Deletions cut 3 bases from V and 2 bases from J, with 15 bases between. This CDR3 comprises 16 residues. CDR3: CASSLSRGGLTDTQYF. The CDR3 DNA sequence: TGTGCCAGCAGCTTGTCGAGAGGGGGGCTCACAGATACGCAGTATTTT.

The V gene is TRBV12-3 or TRBV12-4, the J gene TRBJ2-3; no definite D call. Deletions cut 6 bases from V and 0 bases from J, with 7 bases between. This CDR3 is 13 amino acids long. CDR3 sequence: CASSQVSTDTQYF. The CDR3 region has the DNA TGTGCCAGCAGCCAAGTTAGCACAGATACGCAGTATTTT.

In its sample, this clonotype was seen many times. The rearrangement joins TRBV2 to TRBJ2-1, with no clear D. The CDR3 totals 12 residues. CDR1 SNHLY and CDR2 FYNNEI come from the germline V gene. The V gene lost 6 bases and the J gene lost 9 bases, with 12 bases spanning the gap. In DNA, the CDR3 is TGTGCCAGCAGGACTGATAGTTCTGAGCAGTTCTTC. Its translation: CASRTDSSEQFF. Complete variable domain (other parts from reference TRBV2 and TRBJ2-1): EPEVTQTPSHQVTQMGQEVILRCVPISNHLYFYWYRQILGQKVEFLVSFYNNEISEKSEIFDDQFSVERPDGSNFTLKIRSTKLEDSAMYFCASRTDSSEQFFGPGTRLTVL.

The genes are TRBV29-1 and TRBJ2-7; TRBD2 matches 10 bases. CDR1 and CDR2 (germline): SQVTM, ANQGSEA. The length of the CDR3 is 14 residues. Trimming took 6 bases from V and 2 from J; bases not matched to a gene: 7. The CDR3: CSVSLAGGPYEQYF. As DNA, the CDR3 is TGCAGCGTCTCCTTAGCGGGGGGCCCCTACGAGCAGTACTTC.

The sample holds a few counts of this clonotype. The chain uses TRBV5-1 and TRBJ2-7, with D possibly being TRBD1 (5 bases). V was pared by 0 bases and J by 2 bases, with 6 bases between. There are 13 residues in the CDR3. CDR1 is SGHRS and CDR2 is YFSETQ in the germline V gene. The CDR3 bases are TGCGCCAGCAGCTTGGGGGGCCCCTACGAGCAGTACTTC. Translating it yields CASSLGGPYEQYF.

Only a few counts were recorded for this clonotype. The genes are TRBV5-1 and TRBJ1-2; D is undetermined. Trimming took off 6 bases at V and 1 base at J, with 10 bases between the two ends. Germline CDR1 SGHRS, CDR2 YFSETQ. This CDR3 region has 13 residues. CDR3 DNA sequence: TGCGCCAGCACCACGGGCAATAACTATGGCTACACCTTC. Translating gives CASTTGNNYGYTF. Filled out from reference TRBV5-1 and TRBJ1-2, the complete variable domain reads KAGVTQTPRYLIKTRGQQVTLSCSPISGHRSVSWYQQTPGQGLQFLFEYFSETQRNKGNFPGRFSGRQFSNSRSEMNVSTLELGDSALYLCASTTGNNYGYTFGSGTRLTVV.

The V and J genes are TRBV18 and TRBJ1-1; D perhaps matches TRBD1 (6 bases). The CDR3 contains 15 residues. V lost 4 bases to trimming and J lost 0 bases, with 12 bases between them. In germline, CDR1 is KGHSH, CDR2 LQKENI. The CDR3 is CASSLGQTMNTEAFF. In DNA, the CDR3 is TGTGCCAGCTCACTAGGACAGACCATGAACACTGAAGCTTTCTTT.

This clonotype turned up a few times. The gene calls are TRBV24-1 and TRBJ2-1, with a tentative D call TRBD2 (7 bases). The CDR3 contains 14 residues. With 5 bases removed from V and 7 bases from J, the gap between germline ends came to 14 bases. Germline V CDR1 and CDR2: KGHDR, SFDVKD. The CDR3 DNA reads TGTGCCACCAGTGTTGGGGGGGCGCAGAATGAGCAGTTCTTC. This encodes CATSVGGAQNEQFF.

This rearrangement joins TRBV12-3 or TRBV12-4 to TRBJ2-7; D is undetermined. This CDR3 is 12 amino acids long. V dropped 5 bases and J dropped 2 bases, with 7 bases sitting between them. This CDR3 is CASSPYPYEQYF. The CDR3 DNA is TGTGCCAGCAGTCCCTATCCCTACGAGCAGTACTTC.

The chain joins TRBV10-3 to TRBJ2-7; the match to TRBD2 covers 7 bases. The germline CDR1 and CDR2 sequences are ENHRY and SYGVKD. CDR3 size: 14 residues. With 3 bases clipped from V and 0 bases from J, the junction kept 2 bases outside the gene matches. CDR3 bases: TGTGCCATCAGTGACGGCGGGGGCTCCTACGAGCAGTACTTC. Its translation is CAISDGGGSYEQYF.

This clonotype was recorded at least ten times. V usage is TRBV9 and J usage is TRBJ2-1, with TRBD2 as a possible D gene (6 bases). V gave up 0 bases and J gave up 9 bases, with 19 bases separating them. CDR3 length: 16 residues. Germline CDR1 is SGDLS and CDR2 is YYNGEE. The CDR3: CASSVGETSLFLEQFF. In DNA, the CDR3 is TGTGCCAGCAGCGTAGGGGAGACTAGTCTTTTTCTTGAGCAGTTCTTC.

V gene TRBV15 combines with J gene TRBJ1-5; 8 bases match TRBD1. The CDR3 length is 17 residues. V lost 5 bases, J lost 10 bases, and 19 bases stayed unmatched. Germline V CDR1 and CDR2: LNHNV, YYDKDF (reference sequence). In DNA form, the CDR3 reads TGTGCCACCAGCGGCGGGACAGGAGGGTCGAGGGGGAGCCCCCAGCATTTT. This translates into CATSGGTGGSRGSPQHF.

There are a few counts of this clonotype. V and J are TRBV30 and TRBJ1-1, with TRBD1 as a possible D gene (5 bases). Germline CDR1 reads GTSNPN; CDR2 reads SVGIG (reference sequence). V dropped 2 bases and J dropped 0 bases, with 13 bases sitting between them. This CDR3 is built from 15 residues. The CDR3 bases are TGTGCCTGGAGTTTGCCGGGACTCCTGAACACTGAAGCTTTCTTT. Protein sequence: CAWSLPGLLNTEAFF.

This clonotype was counted a few times. This chain joins TRBV28 and TRBJ1-1; TRBD1 matches 7 bases. The CDR3 loop spans 14 amino acids. The germline gives CDR1 MDHEN, CDR2 SYDVKM. J lost 1 base, V lost 5 bases, and 4 bases had no gene match. In DNA form, the CDR3 reads TGTGCCAGCAGTGGAGGACAGGAGAACACTGAAGCTTTCTTT. Its translation is CASSGGQENTEAFF.

The J gene is TRBJ2-1, the V gene TRBV6-6, with D maybe TRBD2 (6 bases). Germline CDR1 is MNHNY and CDR2 is SVGAGI (reference sequence). Between the trimmed V and J ends, which lost 2 bases and 3 bases, there was a span of 8 bases. The CDR3 totals 14 residues. The CDR3 loop is CASSYRRGYNEQFF. The DNA for the CDR3 is TGTGCCAGCAGTTACCGGAGGGGCTACAATGAGCAGTTCTTC.